The rows below give T cell receptor beta chains drawn from one sample of a study of human T cells and chemical hapten exposure. Using its own MiXCR run on the RACE reads, TCRdb lists one record per CDR3 protein. The sample has roughly 380,000 distinct CDR3 sequences; 4.5% to 5.5% are singletons. Sequencing was performed on whole blood, taken in connection with sensitization to the hapten diphenylcyclopropenone (DPC). All receptors come from a woman aged 45 to 65 with alopecia areata. Some clones in this sample may be carry-over from other donors' samples. The CDR3 runs from the conserved cysteine through the conserved F or W. The D gene is left open where the match is weak. Rows may omit the clone size; those that give it use once, few, many or a size class.

clone size: few
J gene: TRBJ2-1
CDR3 length: 12
V gene: TRBV3-1
D gene: TRBD2
CDR3 protein: CASSFSGSEQFF
CDR3 DNA: TGTGCCAGCAGCTTTAGCGGGAGTGAGCAGTTCTTC

clone size: NA
J gene: TRBJ2-3
CDR3 length: 15
V gene: TRBV12-3/TRBV12-4
D gene: NA
CDR3 protein: CASSLRSGGADTQYF
CDR3 DNA: TGTGCCAGCAGCTTAAGGAGTGGAGGCGCAGATACGCAGTATTTT

clone size: NA
J gene: TRBJ2-7
CDR3 length: 15
V gene: TRBV5-1
D gene: NA
CDR3 protein: CASRPAGGRTYEQYF
CDR3 DNA: TGCGCCAGCAGACCCGCAGGGGGGAGAACCTACGAGCAGTACTTC

clone size: NA
J gene: TRBJ1-1
CDR3 length: 13
V gene: TRBV6-6
D gene: NA
CDR3 protein: CASSYSGGAEAFF
CDR3 DNA: TGTGCCAGCAGTTACTCAGGGGGGGCTGAAGCTTTCTTT

clone size: NA
J gene: TRBJ2-7
CDR3 length: 15
V gene: TRBV12-3/TRBV12-4
D gene: TRBD2
CDR3 protein: CASSAGGTTSHEQYF
CDR3 DNA: TGTGCCAGCAGTGCCGGCGGGACTACCTCCCACGAGCAGTACTTC

clone size: many
J gene: TRBJ2-7
CDR3 length: 14
V gene: TRBV21-1
D gene: NA
CDR3 protein: CASTPGTQTYEQYF
CDR3 DNA: TGTGCCAGCACCCCCGGAACTCAGACCTACGAGCAGTACTTC

clone size: many
J gene: TRBJ2-3
CDR3 length: 10
V gene: TRBV2
D gene: NA
CDR3 protein: CASAGDTQYF
CDR3 DNA: TGTGCCAGTGCGGGTGATACGCAGTATTTT

clone size: many
J gene: TRBJ2-7
CDR3 length: 15
V gene: TRBV27
D gene: NA
CDR3 protein: CASSLYLGSSYEQYF
CDR3 DNA: TGTGCCAGCAGTTTATATTTGGGGAGCTCCTACGAGCAGTACTTC

clone size: few
J gene: TRBJ1-6
CDR3 length: 13
V gene: TRBV5-1
D gene: TRBD1
CDR3 protein: CASTPGGSSPLHF
CDR3 DNA: TGCGCCAGTACGCCAGGGGGTAGCTCACCCCTCCACTTT

clone size: many
J gene: TRBJ2-3
CDR3 length: 14
V gene: TRBV29-1
D gene: NA
CDR3 protein: CSEEVLGGTDTQYF
CDR3 DNA: TGCAGCGAGGAGGTTCTGGGCGGCACAGATACGCAGTATTTT

clone size: many
J gene: TRBJ2-3
CDR3 length: 15
V gene: TRBV12-3/TRBV12-4
D gene: TRBD2
CDR3 protein: CASSHGLAGTDTQYF
CDR3 DNA: TGTGCCAGCAGCCATGGACTAGCGGGAACAGATACGCAGTATTTT

clone size: few
J gene: TRBJ1-1
CDR3 length: 14
V gene: TRBV27
D gene: NA
CDR3 protein: CASSNRDMNTEAFF
CDR3 DNA: TGTGCCAGCAGTAACAGGGATATGAACACTGAAGCTTTCTTT

clone size: many
J gene: TRBJ2-1
CDR3 length: 16
V gene: TRBV6-1
D gene: NA
CDR3 protein: CASRGTFREDTNEQFF
CDR3 DNA: TGTGCCAGCAGGGGGACCTTCAGGGAGGATACGAATGAGCAGTTCTTC

clone size: many
J gene: TRBJ2-7
CDR3 length: 15
V gene: TRBV4-2
D gene: NA
CDR3 protein: CASSQGAGAMYEQYF
CDR3 DNA: TGTGCCAGCAGCCAAGGGGCGGGGGCCATGTACGAGCAGTACTTC

clone size: NA
J gene: TRBJ2-7
CDR3 length: 12
V gene: TRBV6-6
D gene: NA
CDR3 protein: CASRQDTYEQYF
CDR3 DNA: TGTGCCAGCAGACAGGACACCTACGAGCAGTACTTC

clone size: NA
J gene: TRBJ1-2
CDR3 length: 17
V gene: TRBV29-1
D gene: TRBD1
CDR3 protein: CSVASRTGAQANYGYTF
CDR3 DNA: TGCAGCGTGGCCAGTCGGACAGGGGCCCAAGCTAACTATGGCTACACCTTC

clone size: NA
J gene: TRBJ1-2
CDR3 length: 15
V gene: TRBV6-5
D gene: NA
CDR3 protein: CASSYGGPPGYGYTF
CDR3 DNA: TGTGCCAGCAGTTACGGGGGGCCACCGGGATACGGCTACACCTTC

clone size: many
J gene: TRBJ2-1
CDR3 length: 15
V gene: TRBV4-3
D gene: NA
CDR3 protein: CASSPTGPLGYEQFF
CDR3 DNA: TGCGCCAGCAGCCCGACAGGCCCGTTGGGGTATGAGCAGTTCTTC

clone size: many
J gene: TRBJ1-3
CDR3 length: 11
V gene: TRBV12-3/TRBV12-4
D gene: TRBD1
CDR3 protein: CASSPGTGEDF
CDR3 DNA: TGTGCCAGCAGCCCAGGGACAGGGGAGGATTTT

clone size: NA
J gene: TRBJ2-3
CDR3 length: 16
V gene: TRBV5-1
D gene: NA
CDR3 protein: CASSTQGQFDTDTQYF
CDR3 DNA: TGCGCCAGCAGCACCCAAGGACAGTTTGACACGGATACGCAGTATTTT